This T cell receptor beta chain was sequenced during a study of T cell responses to AZD1222 COVID-19 vaccine. Profiled with immunoSEQ multiplex PCR; TCRdb holds only in-frame clones, not every one. The sample has approximately 46,000 clones, more than 60% seen once. This clone was detected only a few times. What it binds is not known. Broader study findings: Vaccine-associated CD4 TCRs ranged over spike, dominating at 160-218 and 743-854. Seropositive at baseline were only a handful of AZD1222 recipients.

CDR1 and CDR2 from the germline V gene are SGHDN and FVKESK. The V gene lost 4 bases and the J gene lost 7 bases, with 11 bases spanning the gap. The CDR3 is 13 residues long. The clonotype comes from an adult in good health. The rearrangement joins TRBV14 to TRBJ2-1; D is ambiguous. The specimen was peripheral blood, collected on day 0 of AZD1222 vaccination. CDR3 sequence: CASSRQMRNEQFF. The CDR3 DNA reads as TGTGCCAGCAGCCGTCAAATGCGGAATGAGCAGTTCTTC.